This entry lists 27 T cell receptor beta chains sequenced from one sample in a study of T cells in Graves' hyperthyroidism and ophthalmopathy. Researchers amplified the TCR beta CDR3 regions from RNA transcripts. HTBI primers were used for first-round RT-PCR of the TCR CDR3. One entry per CDR3 protein, called by TCRdb with MiXCR from the multiplex PCR reads. Among a few hundred thousand distinct CDR3 sequences listed, approximately 15% were seen once. Input material: blood. The receptor set was obtained from a woman in her 30s with Graves' hyperthyroidism that later progressed to Graves' ophthalmopathy.

In its sample, this clonotype was seen many times. The rearrangement joins TRBV6-5 to TRBJ2-5; 7 nucleotides align to TRBD2. The CDR3 contains 15 residues. V was clipped by 2 bases and J by 6 bases; unmatched bases: 9. Germline loops: CDR1 MNHEY, CDR2 SVGAGI. The CDR3 nucleotides read TGTGCCAGCAGTTACGTCGCTAGCGGTCGTCAGACCCAGTACTTC. Amino acid sequence: CASSYVASGRQTQYF.

The chain combines TRBV11-3 with TRBJ2-1; 11 bases agree with TRBD2. This CDR3 is built from 17 residues. Per germline, CDR1 SGHNT and CDR2 YENEEA. With 4 bases clipped from V and 8 bases from J, the junction kept 13 bases outside the gene matches. CDR3 nucleotide sequence: TGTGCCAGCAGCTCCCGTACGACTAGCGGGGCGGGAGATGAGCAGTTCTTC. This sequence encodes CASSSRTTSGAGDEQFF.

The chain has TRBV7-3 and TRBJ2-6; D is ambiguous. The germline CDR1 and CDR2 sequences are SGHTA and FQGTGA. The germline V and J ends were trimmed by 4 bases and 3 bases, with 13 bases remaining between them. The CDR3 runs 16 residues. CDR3 sequence reads: CASSSHPEVGANVLTF. The DNA for the CDR3 is TGTGCCAGCAGCTCCCACCCCGAGGTTGGGGCCAACGTCCTGACTTTC.

This clonotype was seen many times. This chain links TRBV27 with TRBJ2-3; no firm D call. Germline CDR1 MNHEY, CDR2 SMNVEV (reference sequence). The CDR3 sequence is 18 residues long. The V and J ends lost 0 bases and 4 bases respectively, with 20 bases between them. The CDR3 region is CASSLSVPTTDLPDTQYF. The DNA of the CDR3 is TGTGCCAGCAGTTTATCCGTCCCGACCACAGACCTCCCAGATACGCAGTATTTT.

At least ten counts were recorded for this clonotype. The V call is TRBV25-1, the J call TRBJ2-5, with 7 bases that match TRBD2. Germline CDR1 is MGHDK and CDR2 is SYGVNS. With V trimmed by 1 base and J by 3 bases, 8 bases remained unmatched. This CDR3 comprises 16 residues. Written as DNA, the CDR3 is TGTGCCAGCAGTGAATTTATGGCTAGCGGAAAAGAGACCCAGTACTTC. Translation gives CASSEFMASGKETQYF. Combining the CDR3 with reference TRBV25-1 and TRBJ2-5 gives the whole variable domain EADIYQTPRYLVIGTGKKITLECSQTMGHDKMYWYQQDPGMELHLIHYSYGVNSTEKGDLSSESTVSRIRTEHFPLTLESARPSHTSQYLCASSEFMASGKETQYFGPGTRLLVL.

This clonotype was seen only a few times. The rearrangement links TRBV27 to TRBJ1-2; possible D gene TRBD1, 6 bases. V was trimmed by 5 bases and J by 8 bases, leaving 15 bases between them. The CDR3 consists of 13 residues. Germline CDR1 reads MNHEY; CDR2 reads SMNVEV (reference sequence). DNA for the CDR3: TGTGCCAGCAGTCGTGGACAGTTCGAGGGCTACACCTTC. Its protein is CASSRGQFEGYTF.

The sample holds many counts of this clonotype. The V gene is TRBV3-1, the J gene TRBJ2-2; the D gene is possibly TRBD2 (5 bases). This CDR3 contains 14 residues. Per germline, CDR1 LGHDT and CDR2 YNNKEL (reference sequence). V was cut by 1 base and J by 4 bases, with 7 bases left in between. CDR3 region: CASSQVRGTGELFF. CDR3 DNA sequence: TGTGCCAGCAGCCAAGTACGGGGCACCGGGGAGCTGTTTTTT. The complete variable domain, with remaining parts taken from reference TRBV3-1 and TRBJ2-2, reads DTAVSQTPKYLVTQMGNDKSIKCEQNLGHDTMYWYKQDSKKFLKIMFSYNNKELIINETVPNRFSPKSPDKAHLNLHINSLELGDSAVYFCASSQVRGTGELFFGEGSRLTVL.

This clonotype showed up many times. One end of the junction varies from germline; a read error may be responsible. V usage is TRBV27 and J usage is TRBJ2-1; 13 bases are shared with TRBD2. The CDR3 has 19 residues. Germline-derived CDR1 and CDR2 are MNHEY and SMNVEV (reference sequence). The CDR3 reads CASSRPEGLAGAISYEQFF. CDR3 nucleotide sequence: TGCGCCAGCAGTCGCCCTGAAGGACTAGCGGGAGCCATTAGCTATGAGCAGTTCTTC.

This clonotype was observed at least ten times. The chain carries TRBV19 and TRBJ1-4; 8 bases line up with TRBD1. The CDR3 has 15 residues. Per germline, CDR1 LNHDA and CDR2 SQIVND (reference sequence). Trimming took 4 bases from V and 5 from J; bases not matched to a gene: 6. The CDR3 region is CASSTDRGGNEKLFF. The CDR3 nucleotides are TGTGCCAGTAGTACCGACAGGGGAGGGAATGAAAAACTGTTTTTT.

This clonotype was recorded many times. The chain uses TRBV7-4 and TRBJ2-1; a possible D gene is TRBD1 (5 bases). V was clipped by 6 bases and J by 1 base, with 13 bases between them. CDR1 and CDR2 from the germline V gene are SGHVT and SQSDAQ. The CDR3 runs to 15 residues. The CDR3 coding sequence is TGTGCCAGCAGGGCAGGGTATCTATCCTACAATGAGCAGTTCTTC. Translation gives CASRAGYLSYNEQFF.

This clonotype was seen many times. The gene calls are TRBV5-1 and TRBJ1-6; possible D gene TRBD1, 5 bases. From germline, CDR1 is SGHRS and CDR2 YFSETQ. The V gene lost 0 bases and the J gene lost 9 bases, with 13 bases spanning the gap. The CDR3 runs to 15 residues. CDR3 region: CASSLDAGSSSPLHF. The CDR3 DNA reads TGCGCCAGCAGCTTGGATGCAGGGTCGTCTTCACCCCTCCACTTT.

This clonotype has at least ten counts. The chain combines TRBV5-4 with TRBJ1-1; 11 nucleotides agree with TRBD1. The CDR3 runs 16 residues. The germline gives CDR1 SGHNT, CDR2 YYREEE (reference sequence). The V gene end was trimmed by 0 bases and the J gene end by 5 bases; junction bases not matched to a gene: 6. The CDR3 loop reads CASSLGRTGGETEAFF. The DNA of the CDR3 is TGTGCCAGCAGCTTGGGCCGGACAGGGGGCGAGACTGAAGCTTTCTTT.

This clonotype has ten or more counts. The chain joins TRBV18 to TRBJ1-6; 7 nucleotides agree with TRBD1. The CDR3 runs 19 residues. Trimming took 2 bases from V and 0 from J; bases not matched to a gene: 10. CDR1 and CDR2 from the germline V gene are KGHSH and LQKENI. The CDR3 bases are TGTGCCAGCTCACCAAACCGGGACAGCACAAGCTCCTATAATTCACCCCTCCACTTT. Translation gives CASSPNRDSTSSYNSPLHF.

This clonotype was counted many times. The chain employs TRBV12-3 or TRBV12-4 and TRBJ2-1; 7 bases line up with TRBD2. CDR3 size: 14 residues. V shed 6 bases, J shed 5 bases, and the junction held 7 bases outside the gene matches. This chain's CDR3 is CASRPGLSNNEQFF. The DNA for the CDR3 is TGTGCCAGCAGGCCGGGACTATCGAACAATGAGCAGTTCTTC.

This clonotype was seen repeatedly, ten times or more. The chain carries TRBV12-3 or TRBV12-4 and TRBJ1-6; unclear D gene. Trimming removed 8 bases at V and 3 bases at J, with 11 bases between. The CDR3 has 14 residues. The CDR3 spells CASSQLDYNSPLHF. CDR3 in DNA: TGTGCCAGCTCGCAGCTAGACTATAATTCACCCCTCCACTTT.

This clonotype was seen a handful of times. The chain is built from TRBV29-1 and TRBJ1-2; TRBD1 is a possible D gene (6 bases). The V gene's germline CDR1 is SQVTM and CDR2 ANQGSEA. Trimming cost V 4 bases and J 3 bases, with 12 bases left between them. This CDR3 has 13 residues. The CDR3 DNA is TGCAGCGTTGGTACAGGGATAGACTATGGCTACACCTTC. Translated: CSVGTGIDYGYTF.

The sample holds many counts of this clonotype. V is TRBV12-3 or TRBV12-4 and J is TRBJ2-3, with 10 bases matching TRBD2. After removal of 3 bases from V and 3 bases from J, the junction contained 9 bases not matched to a gene. The CDR3 covers 17 residues. The CDR3, as DNA: TGTGCCAGCAGTTTCCAGCGGGAGGGAAAGGGGACAGATACGCAGTATTTT. Translated: CASSFQREGKGTDTQYF.

CDR3 amino acids: CASSTGDLPEYSAFF. CDR3 nucleotide sequence: TGTGCCAGTAGTACCGGGGACTTGCCTGAATACTCAGCTTTCTTT. The chain uses TRBV19 and TRBJ1-1, with D tentatively TRBD1 (5 bases). The CDR3 has 15 amino acids. Trimming shortened V by 4 bases and J by 10 bases, and 22 bases separated the two germline ends. Germline loops: CDR1 LNHDA, CDR2 SQIVND (reference sequence).

This clonotype was recorded at least ten times. This chain connects TRBV2 to TRBJ2-2; tentatively, D is TRBD1 (7 bases). CDR1 and CDR2 from the germline V gene are SNHLY and FYNNEI. With 6 bases removed from V and 5 bases from J, the gap between germline ends came to 13 bases. This CDR3 has 14 residues. CDR3 nucleotides: TGTGCCAGCAGACAACAGGGGACTACCGGGGAGCTGTTTTTT. Amino acid sequence: CASRQQGTTGELFF. The complete variable domain, with remaining parts taken from reference TRBV2 and TRBJ2-2, reads EPEVTQTPSHQVTQMGQEVILRCVPISNHLYFYWYRQILGQKVEFLVSFYNNEISEKSEIFDDQFSVERPDGSNFTLKIRSTKLEDSAMYFCASRQQGTTGELFFGEGSRLTVL.

This clonotype was found many times. The chain links TRBV6-5 to TRBJ1-3; no clear D gene. This CDR3 comprises 16 residues. CDR1 is MNHEY, CDR2 SVGAGI, per germline. The ends were cut back, 0 bases at V and 0 bases at J, with 9 bases in the middle. CDR3 sequence (DNA): TGTGCCAGCAGTTACTCACGGGTCAGCTCTGGAAACACCATATATTTT. Translating it yields CASSYSRVSSGNTIYF.

The sample holds a few counts of this clonotype. V gene TRBV19 combines with J gene TRBJ1-6; 7 bases align to TRBD1. J lost 5 bases, V lost 9 bases, and 7 bases had no gene match. CDR3 size: 14 residues. Germline V CDR1 and CDR2: LNHDA, SQIVND (reference sequence). CDR3 nucleotides: TGTGCCAGCCACACAGGGGTCAATAATTCACCCCTCCACTTT. Protein product: CASHTGVNNSPLHF.

The J gene is TRBJ2-7, the V gene TRBV27; TRBD1 agrees at 9 bases. CDR1 is MNHEY, CDR2 SMNVEV, per germline (reference sequence). V lost 2 bases to trimming and J lost 7 bases; unmatched junction nucleotides: 3. This CDR3 is built from 13 residues. CDR3 nucleotides: TGTGCCAGCAGTTTAGGGACAGGGTGGGAGCAGTACTTC. This translates into CASSLGTGWEQYF.

This clonotype appeared a few times. The CDR3 loop is CAIWASGIFEQFF. In DNA, the CDR3 is TGTGCCATCTGGGCTAGCGGGATCTTTGAGCAGTTCTTC. The chain has TRBV6-2 or TRBV6-3 and TRBJ2-1; 9 bases map to TRBD2. The germline CDR1 and CDR2 sequences are MNHEY and SVGEGT. Trimming removed 10 bases from V and 9 bases from J; junction bases left unmatched: 10. This CDR3 contains 13 residues.

The chain uses TRBV4-1 and TRBJ2-1; D possibly corresponds to TRBD2 (5 bases). CDR1 and CDR2 from the germline V gene are MGHRA and YSYEKL. V was trimmed by 3 bases and J by 4 bases, leaving 25 bases between them. This CDR3 is built from 19 residues. The CDR3 spells CASSHEENSGGFFYNEQFF. CDR3 sequence (DNA): TGCGCCAGCAGCCATGAAGAAAACAGTGGCGGGTTTTTTTACAATGAGCAGTTCTTC.

This chain connects TRBV20-1 to TRBJ2-7; TRBD2 agrees at 11 bases. Germline CDR1 reads DFQATT; CDR2 reads SNEGSKA (reference sequence). This CDR3 region has 17 residues. V trimming: 1 base; J trimming: 2 bases; junction bases outside the gene matches: 10. Here the CDR3 reads CSARGETSGSGPYEQYF. CDR3 nucleotides: TGCAGTGCTAGAGGAGAAACTAGCGGGAGTGGGCCCTACGAGCAGTACTTC.

The V call is TRBV30, the J call TRBJ2-7; D possibly matches TRBD1 or TRBD2 (5 bases each). Germline loops: CDR1 GTSNPN, CDR2 SVGIG (reference sequence). The CDR3 length is 14 residues. Trimming removed 2 bases from V and 4 bases from J, with 15 bases in between. The CDR3 coding sequence is TGTGCCTGGAGTCCCGGGACGGCAAAGTACGAGCAGTACTTC. Its translation is CAWSPGTAKYEQYF.

In its sample, this clonotype was seen many times. The rearrangement joins TRBV10-3 to TRBJ2-1; a weak D match, TRBD2 (6 bases). Trimming cost V 3 bases and J 8 bases, with 11 bases left between them. The germline CDR1 and CDR2 sequences are ENHRY and SYGVKD. CDR3 length equals 13 residues. Here the CDR3 reads CAISDPREDEQFF. The CDR3 DNA reads TGTGCCATCAGTGATCCAAGGGAGGATGAGCAGTTCTTC.